This TCR beta chain was identified in a study of blood T cell repertoires in COVID-19. Study in general: Researchers got acute and convalescent COVID-19 samples from the United States, Italy and Spain.

Original data processing: Nucleated cell counts were estimated from reference gene primer amplification. The data were produced by immunoSEQ multiplex PCR, yet TCRdb's version contains in-frame clones alone and is incomplete. For V, J and clone size, that table is used; D and trimming come from the DNA. The data hold around 300,000 clones, with around 87% observed a single time. CDR3 length: 14 amino acids. V lost 0 bases, J lost 4 bases, and 10 bases lay in between. From germline, CDR1 is SGHRS and CDR2 YFSETQ. Participant age was roughly 18 to 90 years, and participants resided in 25 or so US areas. For recovered donors of Cohort 3, there were two negative PCRs, clearance, or symptom resolution.

Sequenced material: PBMCs or T cells enriched from blood (not recorded which). The TCR was taken from a woman in her twenties or thirties who had recovered from COVID-19. V is TRBV5-1 and J is TRBJ1-1; D ambiguous. The CDR3 nucleotides are TGCGCCAGCAGCTTGGAGTCCTCGGTCACTGAAGCTTTCTTT. It codes for CASSLESSVTEAFF.